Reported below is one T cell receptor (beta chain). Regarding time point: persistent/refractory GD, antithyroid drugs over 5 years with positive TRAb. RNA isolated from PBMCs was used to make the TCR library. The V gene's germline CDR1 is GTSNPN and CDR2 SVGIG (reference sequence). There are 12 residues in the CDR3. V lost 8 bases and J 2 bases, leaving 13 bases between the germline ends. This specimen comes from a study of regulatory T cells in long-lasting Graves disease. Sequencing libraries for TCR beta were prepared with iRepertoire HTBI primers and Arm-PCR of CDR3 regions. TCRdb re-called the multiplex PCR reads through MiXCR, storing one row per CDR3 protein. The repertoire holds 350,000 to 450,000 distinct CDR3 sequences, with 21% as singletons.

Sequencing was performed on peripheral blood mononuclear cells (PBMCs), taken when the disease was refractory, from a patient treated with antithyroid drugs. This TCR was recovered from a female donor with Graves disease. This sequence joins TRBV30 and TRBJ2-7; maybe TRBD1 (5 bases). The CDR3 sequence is CAVSRATYEQYF. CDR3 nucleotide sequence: TGTGCCGTATCCAGGGCTACCTACGAGCAGTACTTC.